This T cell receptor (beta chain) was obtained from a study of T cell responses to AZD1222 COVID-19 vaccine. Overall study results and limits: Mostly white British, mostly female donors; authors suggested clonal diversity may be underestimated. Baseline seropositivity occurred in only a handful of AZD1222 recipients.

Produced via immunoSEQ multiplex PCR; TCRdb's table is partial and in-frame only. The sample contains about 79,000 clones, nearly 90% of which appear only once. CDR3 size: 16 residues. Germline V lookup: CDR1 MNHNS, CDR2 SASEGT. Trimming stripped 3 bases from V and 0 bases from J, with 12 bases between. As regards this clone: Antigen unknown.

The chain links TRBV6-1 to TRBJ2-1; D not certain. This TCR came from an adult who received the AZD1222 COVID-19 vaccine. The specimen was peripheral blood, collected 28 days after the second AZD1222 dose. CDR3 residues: CASSEADGSSYNEQFF. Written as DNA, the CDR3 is TGTGCCAGCAGTGAGGCAGACGGTAGCTCCTACAATGAGCAGTTCTTC.